A selection of T cell receptor beta chains follows, all from one sample in a study of T cells in Graves' hyperthyroidism and ophthalmopathy. TCRdb recomputed calls from the multiplex PCR reads with MiXCR, one row per CDR3 protein. The table has under 700,000 distinct CDR3 sequences, 46% seen once; the top ten hold approximately 8.2%. Source material: peripheral blood or thyroid tissue (not recorded which). The receptors derive from a woman in her late teens or twenties with Graves' hyperthyroidism. Both conserved end residues are part of each CDR3. Each record gives: clone size, D gene, V gene, J gene, CDR3 DNA, CDR3 protein. The D gene is left open where the match is weak. The size field is filled for only some rows; it gives once, few, many or a size class.

abundance: many
d_gene: TRBD1
v_gene: TRBV20-1
j_gene: TRBJ1-2
CDR3nt: TGCAGTGCGGGGACAGGGACGAACTATGGCTACACCTTC
CDR3aa: CSAGTGTNYGYTF

abundance: NA
d_gene: NA
v_gene: TRBV2
j_gene: TRBJ2-5
CDR3nt: NA
CDR3aa: CASSIYLCSAKVARDQETQYF

abundance: once
d_gene: NA
v_gene: TRBV29-1
j_gene: TRBJ1-2
CDR3nt: TGCAGCGTAGCTAGGGTAAACTATGGCTACACCTTC
CDR3aa: CSVARVNYGYTF

abundance: many
d_gene: TRBD1
v_gene: TRBV29-1
j_gene: TRBJ2-7
CDR3nt: TGCAGCGTTGCTACAGGGGTTTCCTACGAGCAGTACTTC
CDR3aa: CSVATGVSYEQYF

abundance: NA
d_gene: NA
v_gene: TRBV7-9
j_gene: TRBJ1-3
CDR3nt: TGTGCCAGCAGCCCCGACAGTAACTATGGAAACACCATATATTTT
CDR3aa: CASSPDSNYGNTIYF

abundance: many
d_gene: NA
v_gene: TRBV29-1
j_gene: TRBJ1-2
CDR3nt: TGCAGCGTTGAAGGCCGGGGGCGGGACACCTATGGCTACACCTTC
CDR3aa: CSVEGRGRDTYGYTF

abundance: NA
d_gene: TRBD1
v_gene: TRBV29-1
j_gene: TRBJ2-6
CDR3nt: TGCAGCGTGCCCGGGACAGGGACTGGGGCCAACGTCCTGACTTTC
CDR3aa: CSVPGTGTGANVLTF

abundance: NA
d_gene: TRBD2
v_gene: TRBV24-1
j_gene: TRBJ2-7
CDR3nt: TGTGCCACCAGTGATTCCCAGGGGACTAGCGGGAAAGGTTACGAGCAGTACTTC
CDR3aa: CATSDSQGTSGKGYEQYF

abundance: many
d_gene: NA
v_gene: TRBV7-9
j_gene: TRBJ1-5
CDR3nt: TGTGCCAGCAGTGAACGGAAGGGCCACCAGCCCCAGCATTTT
CDR3aa: CASSERKGHQPQHF

abundance: few
d_gene: NA
v_gene: TRBV14
j_gene: TRBJ1-4
CDR3nt: TGTGCCAGCAGCCGCCCCGGGACTGTCCCCGAAAAACTGTTTTTT
CDR3aa: CASSRPGTVPEKLFF

abundance: NA
d_gene: TRBD2
v_gene: TRBV5-1
j_gene: TRBJ2-5
CDR3nt: TGCGCCAGCAGCATAGCGGGGAACCCACAAGAGACCCAGTACTTC
CDR3aa: CASSIAGNPQETQYF

abundance: many
d_gene: NA
v_gene: TRBV7-2
j_gene: TRBJ1-4
CDR3nt: TGTGCCAGCAGTTCCCCTGAGACGTTCAATGAAAAACTGTTTTTT
CDR3aa: CASSSPETFNEKLFF

abundance: NA
d_gene: TRBD1
v_gene: TRBV19
j_gene: TRBJ1-6
CDR3nt: TGTGCCAGTAGTATCAACCCGGGACAGGGCCATTCACCCCTCCACTTT
CDR3aa: CASSINPGQGHSPLHF

abundance: NA
d_gene: NA
v_gene: TRBV7-3
j_gene: TRBJ1-2
CDR3nt: TGTGCCAGCAGCCACACCATATACCCTCAGGATGCCTACACCTTC
CDR3aa: CASSHTIYPQDAYTF

abundance: NA
d_gene: NA
v_gene: TRBV4-1
j_gene: TRBJ2-5
CDR3nt: TGCGCCAGCAGCCAAGAGGGACTTGGGGTAGCGCCCCAAGAGACCCAGTACTTC
CDR3aa: CASSQEGLGVAPQETQYF

abundance: NA
d_gene: TRBD2
v_gene: TRBV7-3
j_gene: TRBJ2-5
CDR3nt: TGTGCCAGCACCGACTGGGAGGCGGGAGGCTCAGAGACCCAGTACTTC
CDR3aa: CASTDWEAGGSETQYF

abundance: NA
d_gene: NA
v_gene: TRBV10-3
j_gene: TRBJ2-5
CDR3nt: TGTGCCAGCAGTTACGATCGACTTTTAAAGACCCAGTACTTC
CDR3aa: CASSYDRLLKTQYF

abundance: NA
d_gene: TRBD1
v_gene: TRBV11-1
j_gene: TRBJ2-7
CDR3nt: TGTGCCAGCAGCTTCGGACAGGACAGGGATCTTTCCTACGAGCAGTACTTC
CDR3aa: CASSFGQDRDLSYEQYF

abundance: few
d_gene: TRBD1
v_gene: TRBV20-1
j_gene: TRBJ1-6
CDR3nt: TGCAGTGCTACCAAAACAGGGGATAATTCACCCCTCCACTTT
CDR3aa: CSATKTGDNSPLHF

abundance: once
d_gene: TRBD2
v_gene: TRBV7-3
j_gene: TRBJ2-5
CDR3nt: TGTGCCAGCAGCGTAGATCTCACGGGAGGGGAGACCCAGTACTTC
CDR3aa: CASSVDLTGGETQYF

abundance: NA
d_gene: NA
v_gene: TRBV2
j_gene: TRBJ2-5
CDR3nt: TGTGCCACCAGTGTCGGACAGACCCAGTACTTC
CDR3aa: CATSVGQTQYF

abundance: NA
d_gene: NA
v_gene: TRBV7-9
j_gene: TRBJ1-1
CDR3nt: TGTGCCAGCAGCTTACAAGGACAGATTGAAGCTCTCTTT
CDR3aa: CASSLQGQIEALF

abundance: NA
d_gene: TRBD1
v_gene: TRBV2
j_gene: TRBJ2-5
CDR3nt: TGTGCCAGCAGGGACGGGACAGCCCAAGAGACCCAGTACTTC
CDR3aa: CASRDGTAQETQYF

abundance: NA
d_gene: NA
v_gene: TRBV2
j_gene: TRBJ2-7
CDR3nt: TGTGCCAGCAGTGAAGGACTAAGGGATGAGCAGTACTTC
CDR3aa: CASSEGLRDEQYF

abundance: NA
d_gene: NA
v_gene: TRBV13
j_gene: TRBJ1-1
CDR3nt: TGTGCCAGCAGCCCATCGCCCGAAAAAGCTTTCTTT
CDR3aa: CASSPSPEKAFF

abundance: NA
d_gene: NA
v_gene: TRBV19
j_gene: TRBJ1-1
CDR3nt: TGTGCCACCAGTTTACGCGGGGGCAACACTGAAGCTTTCTTT
CDR3aa: CATSLRGGNTEAFF

abundance: once
d_gene: TRBD1
v_gene: TRBV29-1
j_gene: TRBJ1-2
CDR3nt: TGCAGCGTTGACACAGGGGCGGGCGGCTACACCTTC
CDR3aa: CSVDTGAGGYTF

abundance: once
d_gene: NA
v_gene: TRBV15
j_gene: TRBJ2-2
CDR3nt: TGTGCCCCTTGGGAGACCGGGGAGCTGTTTTTT
CDR3aa: CAPWETGELFF

abundance: NA
d_gene: NA
v_gene: TRBV15
j_gene: TRBJ2-3
CDR3nt: TGTGCCACCAGTAAACCTTTGGCGGGTAGCGCAGATACGCAGTATTTT
CDR3aa: CATSKPLAGSADTQYF

abundance: many
d_gene: NA
v_gene: TRBV7-8
j_gene: TRBJ1-1
CDR3nt: TGTGCCAGCAGCTGGGGGTTGAACACTGAAGCTTTCTTT
CDR3aa: CASSWGLNTEAFF

abundance: NA
d_gene: NA
v_gene: TRBV7-4
j_gene: TRBJ2-7
CDR3nt: TGCGCCAGCAGCCAAGAAGCAGATTCTTACGAGCAGTACTTC
CDR3aa: CASSQEADSYEQYF

abundance: NA
d_gene: NA
v_gene: TRBV15
j_gene: TRBJ2-6
CDR3nt: TGTGCCACCAGCCCCGGACGGGACATCTATGGGGCCAACGTCCTGACTTTC
CDR3aa: CATSPGRDIYGANVLTF

abundance: NA
d_gene: TRBD1
v_gene: TRBV9
j_gene: TRBJ1-2
CDR3nt: TGTGCCAGCAGTCAAAACAGGGGCCTCTATGGCTACACCTTC
CDR3aa: CASSQNRGLYGYTF

abundance: NA
d_gene: TRBD1
v_gene: TRBV10-3
j_gene: TRBJ1-4
CDR3nt: TGTGCCAGCATGGACAGGGGGCCGGCTAATGAAAAACTGTTTTTT
CDR3aa: CASMDRGPANEKLFF

abundance: few
d_gene: NA
v_gene: TRBV2
j_gene: TRBJ1-2
CDR3nt: TGTGCCAGCAGTGAAGTGCAGGGCCGCTATGGCTACACCTTC
CDR3aa: CASSEVQGRYGYTF

abundance: few
d_gene: NA
v_gene: TRBV2
j_gene: TRBJ1-5
CDR3nt: TGTGCCAGCACTGAACCCCCTGGGGGACAGCCCCAGCATTTT
CDR3aa: CASTEPPGGQPQHF

abundance: NA
d_gene: TRBD1
v_gene: TRBV25-1
j_gene: TRBJ1-5
CDR3nt: TGTGCCAGCAGTGAAGTGGACAGGGCAGGCAATCAGCCCCAGCATTTT
CDR3aa: CASSEVDRAGNQPQHF

abundance: NA
d_gene: TRBD1
v_gene: TRBV11-1
j_gene: TRBJ1-4
CDR3nt: TGTGCCAGCAGCTTGACAGGGAAGAGAAAACTGTTTTTT
CDR3aa: CASSLTGKRKLFF

abundance: NA
d_gene: TRBD1
v_gene: TRBV29-1
j_gene: TRBJ2-5
CDR3nt: TGCAGCGTCGGGACAGGGGGTATGTTCTTC
CDR3aa: CSVGTGGMFF

abundance: NA
d_gene: TRBD2
v_gene: TRBV11-3
j_gene: TRBJ2-5
CDR3nt: TGTGCCAGCAGCCAAGATGGGGGGACTAGCGGGGGCCAAGAGACCCAGTACTTC
CDR3aa: CASSQDGGTSGGQETQYF

abundance: many
d_gene: TRBD1
v_gene: TRBV5-4
j_gene: TRBJ1-2
CDR3nt: TGTGCCAGCAGCTTCTCCACAGGGGGAGGCTACACCTTC
CDR3aa: CASSFSTGGGYTF

abundance: NA
d_gene: TRBD1
v_gene: TRBV12-3/TRBV12-4
j_gene: TRBJ2-5
CDR3nt: TGTGCCAGCAGTTTTACAGGGGATCAGCCCCAGTACTTC
CDR3aa: CASSFTGDQPQYF

abundance: few
d_gene: TRBD1
v_gene: TRBV19
j_gene: TRBJ1-4
CDR3nt: TGTGCCAGTAGTCAACCTACAGGGGATAATGAAAAACTGTTTTTT
CDR3aa: CASSQPTGDNEKLFF

abundance: once
d_gene: NA
v_gene: TRBV20-1
j_gene: TRBJ1-2
CDR3nt: TGCAGTGCTAATTCCGAGGGAGGCTATGGCTACACCTTC
CDR3aa: CSANSEGGYGYTF

abundance: NA
d_gene: TRBD1
v_gene: TRBV10-3
j_gene: TRBJ2-2
CDR3nt: TGTGCCATCAAGGACGGGACAGAGAGGAACACCGGGGAGCTGTTTTTT
CDR3aa: CAIKDGTERNTGELFF

abundance: many
d_gene: NA
v_gene: TRBV10-2
j_gene: TRBJ1-1
CDR3nt: TGCGCCAGCAGACCAAGGATCTCTCACACTGAAGCTTTCTTT
CDR3aa: CASRPRISHTEAFF

abundance: few
d_gene: TRBD1
v_gene: TRBV19
j_gene: TRBJ2-7
CDR3nt: TGTGCCTCCCTGGACAGGACCGCGCACGAGCAGTACTTC
CDR3aa: CASLDRTAHEQYF

abundance: NA
d_gene: TRBD2
v_gene: TRBV20-1
j_gene: TRBJ2-5
CDR3nt: TGCAGTGCTAGAGATCTCGGGAGGGCGTTCGTAGAGACCCAGTACTTC
CDR3aa: CSARDLGRAFVETQYF

abundance: many
d_gene: TRBD2
v_gene: TRBV29-1
j_gene: TRBJ2-5
CDR3nt: TGCAGCGTTGGAGCGACTAGCGGGAAAGAGACCCAGTACTTC
CDR3aa: CSVGATSGKETQYF

abundance: NA
d_gene: TRBD2
v_gene: TRBV7-8
j_gene: TRBJ2-5
CDR3nt: TGTGCCAGCTCCCCCAGCGGGAGAGGTTCGGAGACCCAGTACTTC
CDR3aa: CASSPSGRGSETQYF

abundance: NA
d_gene: NA
v_gene: TRBV19
j_gene: TRBJ1-2
CDR3nt: TGTGCCAGTAGTCCTACGGGACATGGCAACTATGGCTACACCTTC
CDR3aa: CASSPTGHGNYGYTF

abundance: many
d_gene: NA
v_gene: TRBV5-5
j_gene: TRBJ1-4
CDR3nt: TGTGCCACCTCTAGCAGGCGTACTAATGAAAAACTGTTTTTT
CDR3aa: CATSSRRTNEKLFF

abundance: NA
d_gene: TRBD1
v_gene: TRBV20-1
j_gene: TRBJ2-7
CDR3nt: TGCAGTGCTAGAGCAACAGGGGGGTACTACGAGCAGTACTTC
CDR3aa: CSARATGGYYEQYF